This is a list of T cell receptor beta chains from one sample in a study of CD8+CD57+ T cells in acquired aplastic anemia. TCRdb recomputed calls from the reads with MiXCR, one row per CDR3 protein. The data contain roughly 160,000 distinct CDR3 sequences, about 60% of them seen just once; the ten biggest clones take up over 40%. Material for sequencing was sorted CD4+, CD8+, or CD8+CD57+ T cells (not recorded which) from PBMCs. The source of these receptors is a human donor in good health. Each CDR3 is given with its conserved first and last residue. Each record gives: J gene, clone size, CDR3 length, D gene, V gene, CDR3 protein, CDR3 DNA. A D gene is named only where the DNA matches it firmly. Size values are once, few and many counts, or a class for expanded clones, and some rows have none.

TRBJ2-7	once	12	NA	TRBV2	CASCDASYEQYF	TGTGCCAGCTGCGACGCTTCCTACGAGCAGTACTTC
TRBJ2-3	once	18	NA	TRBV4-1	CASSQEVGLGLPTDTQYF	TGCGCCAGCAGCCAAGAAGTTGGATTGGGACTCCCCACAGATACGCAGTATTTT
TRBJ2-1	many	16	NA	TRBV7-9	CASSLQPGGLGNEQFF	TGTGCCAGCAGCTTACAACCGGGCGGACTTGGGAATGAGCAGTTCTTC
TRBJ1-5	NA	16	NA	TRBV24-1	CATSDPYDGREQPQHF	TGTGCCACCAGTGATCCTTACGACGGGCGCGAGCAGCCCCAGCATTTT
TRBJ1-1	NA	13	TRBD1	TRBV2	CASWTGMNTEAFF	TGTGCCAGCTGGACAGGAATGAACACTGAAGCTTTCTTT
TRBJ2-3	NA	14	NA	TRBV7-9	CASSLSRVGDTQYF	TGTGCCAGCAGCTTAAGCAGGGTAGGAGATACGCAGTATTTT
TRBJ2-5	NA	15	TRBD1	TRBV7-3	CASSPRQGGQETQYF	TGTGCCAGCAGCCCGAGACAGGGTGGGCAAGAGACCCAGTACTTC
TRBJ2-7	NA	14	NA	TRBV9	CASSVVGGDYEQYF	TGTGCCAGCAGCGTAGTTGGAGGGGACTACGAGCAGTACTTC
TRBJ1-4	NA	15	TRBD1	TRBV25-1	CASSPARGLGEKLFF	TGTGCCAGCAGTCCAGCCAGGGGGCTTGGGGAAAAACTGTTTTTT
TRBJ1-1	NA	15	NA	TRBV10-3	CATTREGSMNTEAFF	TGTGCCACCACGAGAGAGGGTTCCATGAACACTGAAGCTTTCTTT
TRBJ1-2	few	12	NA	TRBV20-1	CSAGTPNYGYTF	TGCAGTGCGGGGACACCGAACTATGGCTACACCTTC
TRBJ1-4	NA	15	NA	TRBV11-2	CASSYDSPTNEKLFF	TGTGCCAGCAGCTACGACAGTCCAACTAATGAAAAACTGTTTTTT
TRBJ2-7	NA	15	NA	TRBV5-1	CASSPLALSSYEQYF	TGCGCCAGCTCCCCCCTGGCGCTAAGCTCCTACGAGCAGTACTTC
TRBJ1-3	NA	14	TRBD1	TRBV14	CASTTGLTGNTIYF	TGTGCCAGTACGACAGGGTTGACCGGAAACACCATATATTTT
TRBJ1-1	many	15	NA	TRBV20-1	CSARPPTWSDTEAFF	TGCAGTGCTAGGCCCCCCACGTGGTCGGACACTGAAGCTTTCTTT
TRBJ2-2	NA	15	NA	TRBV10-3	CAISGATTNTGELFF	TGTGCCATCAGCGGCGCCACAACGAACACCGGGGAGCTGTTTTTT
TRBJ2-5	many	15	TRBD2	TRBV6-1	CASSETSGSQETQYF	TGTGCCAGCAGTGAAACTAGCGGGAGCCAAGAGACCCAGTACTTC
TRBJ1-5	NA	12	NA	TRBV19	CASSSRGQPQHF	TGTGCCAGCAGCTCTCGAGGTCAGCCCCAGCATTTT
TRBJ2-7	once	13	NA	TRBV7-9	CASSLRTAAQQYF	TGTGCCAGCAGCCTACGGACGGCCGCACAGCAGTACTTC
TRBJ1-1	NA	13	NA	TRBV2	CASSAVGGFGAFF	TGTGCCAGCAGTGCCGTTGGGGGGTTTGGAGCTTTCTTT
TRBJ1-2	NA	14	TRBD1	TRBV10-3	CAISSIQGADGYTF	TGTGCCATCAGCTCCATACAGGGGGCAGATGGCTACACCTTC
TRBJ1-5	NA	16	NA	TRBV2	CASSEEGGVISQPQHF	TGTGCCAGCAGTGAAGAGGGAGGGGTGATAAGTCAGCCCCAGCATTTT
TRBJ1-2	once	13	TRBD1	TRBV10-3	CAISFHRGGGYTF	TGTGCCATCAGCTTCCACAGGGGGGGCGGCTACACCTTC
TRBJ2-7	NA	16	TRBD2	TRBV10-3	CAISEGLAVFSYEQYF	TGTGCCATCAGTGAGGGACTAGCGGTGTTCTCCTACGAGCAGTACTTC
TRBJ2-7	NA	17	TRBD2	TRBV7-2	CASSLVSGRAGTYEQYF	TGTGCCAGCAGCTTAGTTAGCGGGAGGGCAGGGACCTACGAGCAGTACTTC
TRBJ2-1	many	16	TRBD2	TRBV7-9	CASSFLGGRAVNEQFF	TGTGCCAGCAGCTTTTTAGGCGGGAGGGCCGTGAATGAGCAGTTCTTC
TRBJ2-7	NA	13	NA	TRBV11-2	CASSFSEGYEQYF	TGTGCCAGCAGCTTCTCGGAGGGATACGAGCAGTACTTC
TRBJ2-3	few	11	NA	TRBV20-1	CSLWGGDTQYF	TGCAGCTTATGGGGTGGGGATACGCAGTATTTT
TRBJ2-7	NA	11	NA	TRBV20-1	CSAASGYEQYF	TGCAGTGCTGCGTCAGGGTACGAGCAGTACTTC
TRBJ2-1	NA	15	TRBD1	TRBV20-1	CSATKLGQEYNEQFF	TGCAGTGCTACCAAATTGGGACAGGAATACAATGAGCAGTTCTTC
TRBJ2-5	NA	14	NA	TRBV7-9	CASSLVDSQETQHF	TGTGCCAGCAGCTTAGTAGACAGCCAAGAGACCCAGCACTTC
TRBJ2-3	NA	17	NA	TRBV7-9	CASSLLAGQGFTDTQYF	TGTGCCAGCAGCCTTTTAGCAGGGCAGGGTTTCACAGATACGCAGTATTTT
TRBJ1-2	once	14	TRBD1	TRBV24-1	CATSDARQGYGYTF	TGTGCCACCAGTGATGCAAGACAGGGGTATGGCTACACCTTC
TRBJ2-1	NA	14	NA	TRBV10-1	CATSRGGSNNEQFF	TGCGCCACCTCGCGAGGAGGAAGCAACAATGAGCAGTTCTTC
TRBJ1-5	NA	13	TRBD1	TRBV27	CASRGQGAGYEHF	TGTGCCAGCAGGGGGCAGGGGGCGGGCTACGAGCATTTT
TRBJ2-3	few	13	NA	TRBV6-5	CAGSYGGTDTQYF	TGTGCCGGCAGTTATGGGGGGACAGATACGCAGTATTTT
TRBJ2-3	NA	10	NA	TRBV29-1	CSVGTDTQYF	TGCAGCGTTGGTACAGATACGCAGTATTTT
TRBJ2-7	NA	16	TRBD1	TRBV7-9	CASSLGRTGGSYEQYF	TGTGCCAGCAGCTTAGGGAGGACAGGGGGCTCCTACGAGCAGTACTTC
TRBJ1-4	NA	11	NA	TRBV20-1	CSASGTGELFF	TGCAGTGCTAGTGGGACTGGGGAACTGTTTTTT
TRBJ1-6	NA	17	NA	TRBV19	CASTDSPNRVVGSPLHF	TGTGCCAGTACCGACTCACCCAACAGGGTAGTCGGTTCACCCCTCCACTTT
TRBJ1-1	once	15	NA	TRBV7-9	CASSSASGMNTEAFF	TGTGCCAGCAGCTCGGCCAGCGGCATGAACACTGAAGCTTTCTTT
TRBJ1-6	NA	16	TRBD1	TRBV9	CASSGSRGTANSPLHF	TGTGCCAGCAGCGGAAGCAGGGGGACCGCGAATTCACCCCTCCACTTT
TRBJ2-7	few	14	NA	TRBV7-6	CASSQLYSSYEQYF	TGTGCCAGCAGCCAACTATACAGCTCCTACGAGCAGTACTTC
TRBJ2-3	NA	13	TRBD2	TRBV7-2	CAMAAGGRDTQYF	TGTGCCATGGCAGCGGGAGGAAGAGATACGCAGTATTTT
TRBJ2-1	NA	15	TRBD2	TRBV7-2	CASSPRGTTANEQFF	TGTGCCAGCAGCCCACGCGGGACTACCGCCAATGAGCAGTTCTTC
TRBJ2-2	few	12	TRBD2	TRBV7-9	CASSVGGRELFF	TGTGCCAGCAGCGTGGGAGGGAGGGAGCTGTTTTTT
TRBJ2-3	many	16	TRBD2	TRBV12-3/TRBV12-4	CASRLTPGTITDTQYF	TGTGCCAGCAGACTCACCCCCGGGACTATCACAGATACGCAGTATTTT
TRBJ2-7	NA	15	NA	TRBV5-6	CASSVVPRQTGEQYF	TGTGCCAGCAGCGTTGTCCCTCGGCAGACCGGGGAGCAGTACTTC
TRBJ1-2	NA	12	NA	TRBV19	CASTSPMNGYTF	TGTGCCAGTACCTCACCGATGAATGGCTACACCTTC
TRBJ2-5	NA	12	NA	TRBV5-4	CASSLEMETQYF	TGTGCCAGCAGCTTAGAGATGGAGACCCAGTACTTC
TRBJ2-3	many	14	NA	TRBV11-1	CASSLAGGGDTQYF	TGTGCCAGCAGCTTAGCAGGGGGAGGAGATACGCAGTATTTT
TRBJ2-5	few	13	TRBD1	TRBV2	CASMGTGLETQYF	TGTGCCAGCATGGGGACAGGGCTGGAGACCCAGTACTTC
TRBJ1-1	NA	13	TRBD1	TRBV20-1	CSARQGGDTEAFF	TGCAGTGCCAGACAGGGGGGTGACACTGAAGCTTTCTTT
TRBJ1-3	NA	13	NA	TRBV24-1	CATSTASGNTIYF	TGTGCCACTAGTACCGCCTCTGGAAACACCATATATTTT